This passage covers 7 T cell receptor beta chains from one sample sequenced in a study of radiotherapy plus CTLA-4 blockade in lung cancer. Profiled with immunoSEQ multiplex PCR; TCRdb holds only in-frame clones, not every one. Of more than 40,000 clones in the sample, roughly four fifths were seen once. This sample comprised peripheral blood, obtained from a patient treated with radiotherapy plus ipilimumab. Source of these receptors: a human donor with non-small cell lung cancer who had a complete response to radiotherapy plus ipilimumab.

The genes are TRBV29-1 and TRBJ2-3; D is possibly TRBD2 (5 bases). Germline V gene lookup returns CDR1 SQVTM and CDR2 ANQGSEA. The CDR3 runs 14 residues. V lost 3 bases and J 2 bases, leaving 12 bases between the germline ends. In nucleotides, the CDR3 is TGCAGCGTTGACCGGACTGCCTCCACAGATACGCAGTATTTT. This sequence encodes CSVDRTASTDTQYF.

The rearrangement uses TRBV5-4 and TRBJ2-3; 10 bases line up with TRBD2. Germline lookup yields CDR1 SGHNT and CDR2 YYREEE (reference sequence). The length of the CDR3 is 15 residues. The V gene end was trimmed by 4 bases and the J gene end by 2 bases; junction bases not matched to a gene: 4. The DNA for the CDR3 is TGTGCCAGCAGCGCGACTAGCGGGTACACAGATACGCAGTATTTT. It specifies CASSATSGYTDTQYF.

J is TRBJ1-1 and V is TRBV2; TRBD1 matches at 9 bases. Germline-derived CDR1 and CDR2 are SNHLY and FYNNEI. After removal of 7 bases from V and 0 bases from J, the junction contained 9 bases not matched to a gene. This CDR3 has 16 residues. The chain's CDR3 is CASTGQGIFMNTEAFF. The CDR3, as DNA: TGTGCCAGCACCGGACAGGGGATTTTCATGAACACTGAAGCTTTCTTT.

This rearrangement joins TRBV11-2 to TRBJ2-1; TRBD1 agrees at 10 bases. V dropped 5 bases and J dropped 8; count of bases not matched to a gene: 12. Germline CDR1 reads SGHAT; CDR2 reads FQNNGV. The CDR3 contains 16 residues. CDR3: CASSLGRTGGNDEQFF. The CDR3, as DNA: TGTGCCAGCAGCCTCGGGAGGACAGGGGGGAACGATGAGCAGTTCTTC.

This clone occurred once. The CDR3 region has the DNA TGTGCCTGGGGCATCCTAGCGAACAATGAGCAGTTCTTC. Its protein product is CAWGILANNEQFF. The chain links TRBV30 to TRBJ2-1; tentative D call: TRBD2 (6 bases). CDR3 length equals 13 residues. From germline, CDR1 is GTSNPN and CDR2 SVGIG (reference sequence). The V gene lost 5 bases and the J gene lost 5 bases, with 13 bases spanning the gap. The full variable domain, rest sourced from reference TRBV30 and TRBJ2-1, is SQTIHQWPATLVQPVGSPLSLECTVEGTSNPNLYWYRQAAGRGLQLLFYSVGIGQISSEVPQNLSASRPQDRQFILSSKKLLLSDSGFYLCAWGILANNEQFFGPGTRLTVL.

This clone was detected only a few times. The chain is built from TRBV2 and TRBJ2-1; D perhaps matches TRBD2 (5 bases). Germline-derived CDR1 and CDR2 are SNHLY and FYNNEI. V shed 6 bases and J shed 11 bases, with 11 bases lying between them. The CDR3 sequence is 11 residues long. This chain's CDR3 is CASSVDSQQFF. CDR3 nucleotide sequence: TGTGCCAGCAGCGTGGACTCTCAGCAGTTCTTC.

This rearrangement joins TRBV28 to TRBJ2-3; D is possibly TRBD2 (6 bases). Trimming removed 5 bases from V and 0 bases from J, with 18 bases in between. Per germline, CDR1 MDHEN and CDR2 SYDVKM. The CDR3 loop spans 17 amino acids. The CDR3 loop reads CASSPLNSGLSTDTQYF. In nucleotides, the CDR3 is TGTGCCAGCAGTCCCCTAAATAGCGGACTTAGCACAGATACGCAGTATTTT.